This note documents a single TCR beta chain sequence. As yet, its antigen is unknown. The repertoire was sequenced with immunoSEQ multiplex PCR; TCRdb's copy has only in-frame clones and lacks some. The table includes some 85,000 clones, about 91% detected once. The entry originates in a study of OX40 agonist ivuxolimab in advanced cancers. Looking at the study overall: Patients were infused with ivuxolimab every 2 weeks at 0.01 to 10 mg/kg. Overall study findings and caveats: Low normalized T-cell clonal expansion also characterized some of the nonresponders.

CDR3 size: 16 residues. V was trimmed by 5 bases and J by 6 bases, leaving 21 bases between them. Looked up from germline, CDR1 is SGHVS and CDR2 is FQNEAQ. Specimen: CD4+ or CD8+ T cells sorted from blood, collected in a trial of the OX40 agonist ivuxolimab. This clonotype was obtained from an adult with an advanced solid tumor such as melanoma, head and neck, liver or kidney cancer. V usage is TRBV7-8 and J usage is TRBJ2-3; a weak D match, TRBD1 (7 bases). The CDR3 region has the DNA TGTGCCAGCAGCCCGAGGGAAGCCAGGGGGGCCGATACGCAGTATTTT. Translation gives CASSPREARGADTQYF.